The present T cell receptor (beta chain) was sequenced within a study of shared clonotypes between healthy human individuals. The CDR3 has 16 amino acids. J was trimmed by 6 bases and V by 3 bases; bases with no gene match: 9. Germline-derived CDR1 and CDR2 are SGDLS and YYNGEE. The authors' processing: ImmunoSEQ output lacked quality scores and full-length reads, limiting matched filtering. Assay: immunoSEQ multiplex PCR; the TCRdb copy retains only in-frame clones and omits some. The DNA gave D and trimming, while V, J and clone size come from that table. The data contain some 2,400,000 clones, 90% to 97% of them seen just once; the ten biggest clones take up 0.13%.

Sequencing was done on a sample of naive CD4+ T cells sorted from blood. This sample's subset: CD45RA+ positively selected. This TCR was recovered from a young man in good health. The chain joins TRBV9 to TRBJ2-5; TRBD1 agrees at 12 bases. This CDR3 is CASSGGGTGGSKTQYF. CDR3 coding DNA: TGTGCCAGCAGCGGGGGCGGGACAGGGGGCTCGAAGACCCAGTACTTC.